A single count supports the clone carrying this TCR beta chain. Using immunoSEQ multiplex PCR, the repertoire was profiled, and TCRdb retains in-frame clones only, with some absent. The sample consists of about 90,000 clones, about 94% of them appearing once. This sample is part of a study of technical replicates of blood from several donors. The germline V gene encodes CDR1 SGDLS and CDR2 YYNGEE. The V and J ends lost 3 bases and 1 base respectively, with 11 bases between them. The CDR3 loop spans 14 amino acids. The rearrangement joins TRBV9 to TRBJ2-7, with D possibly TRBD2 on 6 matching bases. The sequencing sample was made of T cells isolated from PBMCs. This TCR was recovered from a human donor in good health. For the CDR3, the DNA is TGTGCCAGCAGCGCCGGGACTCCTTCCTACGAGCAGTACTTC. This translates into CASSAGTPSYEQYF.